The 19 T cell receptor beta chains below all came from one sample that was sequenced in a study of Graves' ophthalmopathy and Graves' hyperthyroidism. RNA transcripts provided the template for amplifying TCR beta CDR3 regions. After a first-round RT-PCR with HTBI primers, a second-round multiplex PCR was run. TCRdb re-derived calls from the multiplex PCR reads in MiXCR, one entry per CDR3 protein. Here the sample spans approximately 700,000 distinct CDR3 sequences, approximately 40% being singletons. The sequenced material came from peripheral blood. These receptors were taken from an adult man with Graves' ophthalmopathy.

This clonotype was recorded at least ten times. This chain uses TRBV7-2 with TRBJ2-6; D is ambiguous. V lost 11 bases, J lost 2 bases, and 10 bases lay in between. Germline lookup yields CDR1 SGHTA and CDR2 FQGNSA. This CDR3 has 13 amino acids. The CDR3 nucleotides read TGTGCCCTGAAATGGGCTGGGGCCAACGTCCTGACTTTC. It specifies CALKWAGANVLTF.

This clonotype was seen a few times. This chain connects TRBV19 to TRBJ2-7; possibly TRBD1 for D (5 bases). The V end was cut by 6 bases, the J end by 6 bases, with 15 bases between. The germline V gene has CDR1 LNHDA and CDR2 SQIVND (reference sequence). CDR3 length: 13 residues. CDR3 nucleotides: TGTGCCAGTAGAGGGCCAGGGTCAGGCGAGCAGTACTTC. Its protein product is CASRGPGSGEQYF. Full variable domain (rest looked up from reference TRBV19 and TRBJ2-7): DGGITQSPKYLFRKEGQNVTLSCEQNLNHDAMYWYRQDPGQGLRLIYYSQIVNDFQKGDIAEGYSVSREKKESFPLTVTSAQKNPTAFYLCASRGPGSGEQYFGPGTRLTVT.

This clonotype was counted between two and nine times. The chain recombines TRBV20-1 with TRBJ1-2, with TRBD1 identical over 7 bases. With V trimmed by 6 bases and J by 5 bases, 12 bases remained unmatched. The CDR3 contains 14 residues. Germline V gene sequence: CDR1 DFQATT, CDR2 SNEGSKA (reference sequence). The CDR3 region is CSAAPDRVQYGYTF. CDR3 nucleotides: TGCAGTGCAGCGCCAGACAGGGTACAGTATGGCTACACCTTC.

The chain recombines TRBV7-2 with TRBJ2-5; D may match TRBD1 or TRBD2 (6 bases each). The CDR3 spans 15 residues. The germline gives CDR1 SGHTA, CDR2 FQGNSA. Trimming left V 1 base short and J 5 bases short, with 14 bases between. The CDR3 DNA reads TGTGCCAGCAGCTTAGAATTGAGGGGGGCCGAGACCCAGTACTTC. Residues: CASSLELRGAETQYF.

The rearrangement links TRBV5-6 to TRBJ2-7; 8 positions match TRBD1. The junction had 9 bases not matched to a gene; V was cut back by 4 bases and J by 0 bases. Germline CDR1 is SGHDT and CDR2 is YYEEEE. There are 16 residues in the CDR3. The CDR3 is CASSPTTGVSSYEQYF. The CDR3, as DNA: TGTGCCAGCAGCCCAACGACAGGGGTTAGCTCCTACGAGCAGTACTTC.

Here the CDR3 DNA reads TGTGCCAGCAGGGCGGACAGATACTACGAGCAGTACTTC. It is translated as CASRADRYYEQYF. V and J are TRBV7-8 and TRBJ2-5, with D tentatively TRBD1 (6 bases). The better agreement between TRBJ2-7 and the DNA end casts doubt on the J call. The CDR3 spans 13 residues. CDR1 is SGHVS, CDR2 FQNEAQ, per germline.

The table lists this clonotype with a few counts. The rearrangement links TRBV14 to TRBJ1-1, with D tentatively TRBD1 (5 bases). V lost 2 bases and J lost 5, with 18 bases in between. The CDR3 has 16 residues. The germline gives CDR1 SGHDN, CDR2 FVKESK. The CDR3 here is CASSQRTFPRQTEAFF. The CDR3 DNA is TGTGCCAGCAGCCAAAGGACATTCCCCCGGCAGACTGAAGCTTTCTTT.

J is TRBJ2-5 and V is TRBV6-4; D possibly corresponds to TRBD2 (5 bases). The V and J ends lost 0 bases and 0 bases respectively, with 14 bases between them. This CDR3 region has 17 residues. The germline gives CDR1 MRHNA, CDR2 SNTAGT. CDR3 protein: CASSDSLIGNYQETQYF. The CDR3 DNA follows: TGTGCCAGCAGTGACTCATTAATCGGGAATTACCAAGAGACCCAGTACTTC.

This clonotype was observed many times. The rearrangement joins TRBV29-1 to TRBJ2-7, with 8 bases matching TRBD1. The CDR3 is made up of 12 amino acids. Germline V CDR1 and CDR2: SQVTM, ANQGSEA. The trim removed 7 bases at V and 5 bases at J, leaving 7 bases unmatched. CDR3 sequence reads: CSADRGGHEQYF. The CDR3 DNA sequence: TGCAGCGCCGACAGGGGCGGGCACGAGCAGTACTTC.

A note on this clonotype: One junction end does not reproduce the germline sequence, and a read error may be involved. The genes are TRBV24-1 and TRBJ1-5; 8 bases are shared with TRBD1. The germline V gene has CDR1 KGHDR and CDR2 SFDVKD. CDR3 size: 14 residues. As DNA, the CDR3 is TGTGCCAGCAGTCGGACAGGGCCGAATCAGCCCCAGCATTTT. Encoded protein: CASSRTGPNQPQHF.

CDR3 sequence reads: CASTSDLNTEAFF. CDR3 sequence (DNA): TGTGCCAGCACTTCAGATTTGAACACTGAAGCTTTCTTT. The rearrangement uses TRBV10-3 and TRBJ1-1; no firm D call. CDR3 size: 13 residues. Germline V gene lookup returns CDR1 ENHRY and CDR2 SYGVKD. V was pared by 10 bases and J by 0 bases, with 12 bases between.

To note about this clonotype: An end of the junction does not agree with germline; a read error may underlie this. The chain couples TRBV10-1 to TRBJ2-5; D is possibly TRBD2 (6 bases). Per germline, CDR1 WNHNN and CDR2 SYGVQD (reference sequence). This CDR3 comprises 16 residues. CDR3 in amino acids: CASSERNWGVRETQYF. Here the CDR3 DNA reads TGTGCCAGCAGTGAAAGGAATTGGGGGGTTCGGGAGACCCAGTACTTC.

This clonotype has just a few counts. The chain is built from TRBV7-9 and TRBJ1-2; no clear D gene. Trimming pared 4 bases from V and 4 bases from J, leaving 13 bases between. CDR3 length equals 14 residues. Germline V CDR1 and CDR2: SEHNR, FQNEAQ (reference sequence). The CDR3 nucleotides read TGTGCCAGCAGCTCAGACGGAACGTTCTATGGCTACACCTTC. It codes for CASSSDGTFYGYTF. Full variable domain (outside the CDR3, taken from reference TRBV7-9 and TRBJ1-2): DTGVSQNPRHKITKRGQNVTFRCDPISEHNRLYWYRQTLGQGPEFLTYFQNEAQLEKSRLLSDRFSAERPKGSFSTLEIQRTEQGDSAMYLCASSSDGTFYGYTFGSGTRLTVV.

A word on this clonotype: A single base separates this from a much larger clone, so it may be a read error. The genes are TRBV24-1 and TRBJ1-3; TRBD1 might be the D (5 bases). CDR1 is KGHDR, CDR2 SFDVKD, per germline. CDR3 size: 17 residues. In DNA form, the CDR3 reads TGTGCCACCAGTGATTTGGCGGGACGGGACTCTGGAGACACCATATATTTT. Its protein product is CATSDLAGRDSGDTIYF.

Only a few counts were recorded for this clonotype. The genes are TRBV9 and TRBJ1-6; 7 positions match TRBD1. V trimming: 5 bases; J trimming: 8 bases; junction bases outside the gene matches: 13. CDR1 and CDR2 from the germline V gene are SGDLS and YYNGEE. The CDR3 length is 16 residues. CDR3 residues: CASSSGGARGDSPLHF. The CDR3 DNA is TGTGCCAGCAGTTCCGGCGGGGCCAGGGGGGATTCACCCCTCCACTTT.

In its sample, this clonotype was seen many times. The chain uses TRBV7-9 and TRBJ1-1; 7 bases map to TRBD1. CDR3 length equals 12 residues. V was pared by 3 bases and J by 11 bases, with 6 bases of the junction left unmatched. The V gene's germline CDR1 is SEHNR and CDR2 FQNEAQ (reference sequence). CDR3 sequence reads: CASSFKTGQAFF. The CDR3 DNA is TGTGCCAGCAGCTTCAAGACAGGGCAGGCTTTCTTT.

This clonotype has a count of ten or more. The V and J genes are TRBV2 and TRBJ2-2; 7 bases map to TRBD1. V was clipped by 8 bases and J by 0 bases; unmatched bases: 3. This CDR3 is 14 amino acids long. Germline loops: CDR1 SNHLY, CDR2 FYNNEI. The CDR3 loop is CASQDRTNTGELFF. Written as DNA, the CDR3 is TGTGCCAGCCAGGACAGGACGAACACCGGGGAGCTGTTTTTT.

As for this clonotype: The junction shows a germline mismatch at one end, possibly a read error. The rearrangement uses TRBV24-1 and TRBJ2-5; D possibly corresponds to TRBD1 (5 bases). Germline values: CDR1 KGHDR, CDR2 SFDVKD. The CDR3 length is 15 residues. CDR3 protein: CASSEAQGSQETQYF. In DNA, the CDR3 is TGTGCCAGCAGTGAAGCCCAGGGCAGCCAAGAGACCCAGTACTTC.

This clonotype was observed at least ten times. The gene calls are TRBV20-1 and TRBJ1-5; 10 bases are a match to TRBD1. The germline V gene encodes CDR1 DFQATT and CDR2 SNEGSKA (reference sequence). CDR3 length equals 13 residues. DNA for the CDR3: TGCAGCACCGGGACAGGGGTCAATCAGCCCCAGCATTTT. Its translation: CSTGTGVNQPQHF.